One and the same sample provided the 23 T cell receptor beta chains below, sequenced in a study of blood T cell repertoires in COVID-19. Libraries were prepared by immunoSEQ multiplex PCR; TCRdb keeps only in-frame clonotypes and omits some of them. The sample includes about 160,000 clones, 92% of them seen just once. Sequencing was done on a sample of peripheral blood. The receptors stem from a man aged 25 to 40 with COVID-19, enrolled during active disease.

The chain employs TRBV18 and TRBJ2-7; D gene uncertain. The CDR3 extends over 13 amino acids. The V end was cut by 5 bases, the J end by 5 bases, with 13 bases between. The V gene's germline CDR1 is KGHSH and CDR2 LQKENI. CDR3 sequence reads: CASSEPGSDEQYF. The CDR3 DNA is TGTGCCAGCTCAGAACCCGGCAGCGACGAGCAGTACTTC.

The chain couples TRBV4-2 to TRBJ1-2, with 8 nucleotides matching TRBD1. The CDR3 is made up of 15 amino acids. Germline CDR1 and CDR2: LGHNA and YNFKEQ. V was pared by 1 base and J by 4 bases, with 5 bases of the junction left unmatched. CDR3 amino acids: CASSQAGQGLYGYTF. The CDR3, as DNA: TGTGCCAGCAGCCAAGCTGGACAGGGCCTCTATGGCTACACCTTC.

V is TRBV6-6 and J is TRBJ1-1, with D hard to call. The CDR3 is 14 residues long. Germline CDR1 MNHNY, CDR2 SVGAGI (reference sequence). V was trimmed by 0 bases and J by 6 bases, leaving 11 bases between them. CDR3 protein: CASSYSNGGAEAFF. CDR3 bases: TGTGCCAGCAGTTACTCAAATGGCGGGGCTGAAGCTTTCTTT.

The chain uses TRBV3-1 (or the pseudogene TRBV3-2) and TRBJ2-2; weak D call: TRBD2 (5 bases). This CDR3 is built from 16 residues. The germline gives CDR1 LGHDT, CDR2 YNNKEL (reference sequence). V gave up 1 base and J gave up 4 bases, with 13 bases separating them. The CDR3 here is CASSQGFQRRTGELFF. The CDR3 region has the DNA TGTGCCAGCAGCCAAGGATTCCAGCGGCGCACCGGGGAGCTGTTTTTT.

This chain joins TRBV27 and TRBJ1-2; 7 positions match TRBD1. This CDR3 comprises 13 residues. Trimming took 3 bases from V and 3 from J; bases not matched to a gene: 1. Germline loops: CDR1 MNHEY, CDR2 SMNVEV (reference sequence). In nucleotides, the CDR3 is TGTGCCAGCAGTTTTCAGGGGGACTATGGCTACACCTTC. Encoded protein: CASSFQGDYGYTF.

This chain links TRBV5-1 with TRBJ2-3; D is possibly TRBD2 (6 bases). The length of the CDR3 is 15 residues. The V and J ends lost 4 bases and 1 base respectively, with 13 bases between them. Germline V gene data show CDR1 as SGHRS and CDR2 as YFSETQ. This CDR3 is CASSPGDFGTDTQYF. DNA for the CDR3: TGCGCCAGCAGCCCCGGGGACTTCGGCACAGATACGCAGTATTTT. Full variable domain (remainder filled in from reference TRBV5-1 and TRBJ2-3): KAGVTQTPRYLIKTRGQQVTLSCSPISGHRSVSWYQQTPGQGLQFLFEYFSETQRNKGNFPGRFSGRQFSNSRSEMNVSTLELGDSALYLCASSPGDFGTDTQYFGPGTRLTVL.

The chain is built from TRBV14 and TRBJ2-3; tentatively, D is TRBD2 (5 bases). This CDR3 spans 16 amino acids. V was pared by 0 bases and J by 5 bases, with 15 bases between. Germline assignment: CDR1 SGHDN and CDR2 FVKESK. As DNA, the CDR3 is TGTGCCAGCAGCCAAGATAGTCGGGTCCGGGGAGATACGCAGTATTTT. It translates to CASSQDSRVRGDTQYF.

The rearrangement links TRBV20-1 to TRBJ2-3; 8 positions match TRBD1. Trimming cost V 3 bases and J 1 base; bases outside gene matches: 6. The CDR3 spans 15 residues. Per germline, CDR1 DFQATT and CDR2 SNEGSKA (reference sequence). The CDR3 protein is CSASGQGMGTDTQYF. CDR3 DNA: TGCAGTGCTAGTGGACAGGGAATGGGCACAGATACGCAGTATTTT.

In this sample, this clone turned up once. V and J are TRBV18 and TRBJ1-1; a weak D match, TRBD1 (5 bases). The ends were cut back, 5 bases at V and 1 base at J, with 8 bases in the middle. The V gene's germline CDR1 is KGHSH and CDR2 LQKENI. There are 13 residues in the CDR3. The CDR3 loop reads CASSGAENTEAFF. CDR3 in DNA: TGTGCCAGCTCAGGGGCGGAGAACACTGAAGCTTTCTTT.

This rearrangement joins TRBV6-1 to TRBJ2-4; D is unresolved. The V and J ends lost 3 bases and 0 bases respectively, with 12 bases between them. Germline lookup yields CDR1 MNHNS and CDR2 SASEGT. This CDR3 comprises 16 residues. In DNA, the CDR3 is TGTGCCAGCAGTGAGATGTTACTACTAGCCAAAAACATTCAGTACTTC. Residues: CASSEMLLLAKNIQYF.

The CDR3 nucleotides read TGTGCCAGCAGCTTGCATGAGGCCGTGGGCACTGAAGCTTTCTTT. It yields the protein CASSLHEAVGTEAFF. This chain connects TRBV5-5 to TRBJ1-1; D call uncertain. V was trimmed by 1 base and J by 4 bases, leaving 14 bases between them. Germline CDR1 and CDR2: SGHKS and YYEKEE (reference sequence). This CDR3 comprises 15 residues.

The rearrangement uses TRBV7-2 and TRBJ1-4; tentative D call: TRBD1 (6 bases). This CDR3 has 17 amino acids. From germline, CDR1 is SGHTA and CDR2 FQGNSA. Deletions cut 5 bases from V and 4 bases from J, with 20 bases between. The CDR3 DNA is TGTGCCAGCAGCCCGGGGCCGGGGGGCGTATATAATGAAAAACTGTTTTTT. Its translation: CASSPGPGGVYNEKLFF.

The chain joins TRBV9 to TRBJ2-5, with D tentatively TRBD2 (6 bases). The CDR3 covers 14 residues. With 4 bases removed from V and 5 bases from J, the gap between germline ends came to 15 bases. The germline gives CDR1 SGDLS, CDR2 YYNGEE. CDR3 residues: CASSSRLVGETQYF. In DNA form, the CDR3 reads TGTGCCAGCAGCTCCAGACTAGTTGGTGAGACCCAGTACTTC.

The V call is TRBV15, the J call TRBJ1-5; TRBD1 matches at 9 bases. J gave up 5 bases and V 2 bases, and 7 bases lay outside the gene matches. CDR1 is LNHNV and CDR2 is YYDKDF in the germline V gene (reference sequence). The CDR3 consists of 16 residues. The chain's CDR3 is CATSRPGGQGHQPQHF. In DNA form, the CDR3 reads TGTGCCACCAGCAGACCCGGGGGACAGGGACATCAGCCCCAGCATTTT. The full variable domain, with the rest looked up from reference TRBV15 and TRBJ1-5, is DAMVIQNPRYQVTQFGKPVTLSCSQTLNHNVMYWYQQKSSQAPKLLFHYYDKDFNNEADTPDNFQSRRPNTSFCFLDIRSPGLGDTAMYLCATSRPGGQGHQPQHFGDGTRLSIL.

V usage is TRBV6-5 and J usage is TRBJ1-1, with no clear D. V was pared by 2 bases and J by 1 base, with 8 bases between. The length of the CDR3 is 14 residues. Germline CDR1 reads MNHEY; CDR2 reads SVGAGI. In nucleotides, the CDR3 is TGTGCCAGCAGTTACGTCCAGGCGAACACTGAAGCTTTCTTT. It encodes CASSYVQANTEAFF.

The chain combines TRBV19 with TRBJ2-7; D is perhaps TRBD2 (6 bases). Germline lookup yields CDR1 LNHDA and CDR2 SQIVND (reference sequence). The CDR3 consists of 13 residues. The V and J ends lost 4 bases and 2 bases respectively, with 9 bases between them. In DNA form, the CDR3 reads TGTGCCAGTAGTACGGGGGTTACCTACGAGCAGTACTTC. This translates into CASSTGVTYEQYF.

This clone came up once. The chain joins TRBV28 to TRBJ2-7; 7 bases agree with TRBD2. The germline V gene encodes CDR1 MDHEN and CDR2 SYDVKM. The CDR3 sequence is 14 residues long. V trimming: 8 bases; J trimming: 4 bases; junction bases outside the gene matches: 11. CDR3 sequence: CASGGTRGSYEQYF. The CDR3 nucleotides are TGTGCCAGCGGGGGGACGCGCGGGAGTTACGAGCAGTACTTC.

The rearrangement uses TRBV28 and TRBJ1-3; D is ambiguous. Trimming removed 2 bases at V and 0 bases at J, with 8 bases between. Germline loops: CDR1 MDHEN, CDR2 SYDVKM. The CDR3 runs to 15 residues. The CDR3 here is CASSLPTASGNTIYF. CDR3 nucleotide sequence: TGTGCCAGCAGTTTACCCACAGCCTCTGGAAACACCATATATTTT.

The chain carries TRBV7-2 and TRBJ2-3, with 8 bases matching TRBD2. The CDR3 runs 15 residues. The trim removed 1 base at V and 6 bases at J, leaving 6 bases unmatched. Germline V gene sequence: CDR1 SGHTA, CDR2 FQGNSA. The chain's CDR3 is CASSLVAGGGDTQYF. In DNA form, the CDR3 reads TGTGCCAGCAGCTTAGTGGCGGGAGGAGGTGATACGCAGTATTTT.

This chain uses TRBV19 with TRBJ2-7; D perhaps matches TRBD2 (6 bases). V shed 3 bases and J shed 3 bases, with 12 bases lying between them. This CDR3 is 14 amino acids long. Germline V gene lookup returns CDR1 LNHDA and CDR2 SQIVND (reference sequence). CDR3 region: CASSIGTLSYEQYF. The CDR3 region has the DNA TGTGCCAGTAGTATCGGGACTCTAAGCTACGAGCAGTACTTC.

The chain links TRBV18 to TRBJ2-1; 8 bases match TRBD2. The CDR3 has 17 amino acids. Trimming took 1 base from V and 4 from J; bases not matched to a gene: 9. CDR1 and CDR2 from the germline V gene are KGHSH and LQKENI. The CDR3: CASSPLPPSGSYNEQFF. The DNA of the CDR3 is TGTGCCAGCTCACCACTGCCGCCGAGCGGGAGTTACAATGAGCAGTTCTTC.

For the CDR3, the DNA is TGTGCCAGCAGCTTATGGGACAGGGCGTTCGCTGAAGCTTTCTTT. The encoded protein is CASSLWDRAFAEAFF. The V and J genes are TRBV7-9 and TRBJ1-1; TRBD1 aligns across 9 bases. V lost 2 bases and J lost 6; bases outside the gene matches: 7. The CDR3 runs to 15 residues. Germline values: CDR1 SEHNR, CDR2 FQNEAQ (reference sequence).

This sequence joins TRBV2 and TRBJ2-7; D is uncertain. V dropped 4 bases and J dropped 0 bases, with 13 bases sitting between them. The CDR3 consists of 15 residues. Per germline, CDR1 SNHLY and CDR2 FYNNEI. CDR3 sequence (DNA): TGTGCCAGCAGTGGGAGACTCCGGAGCTCCTACGAGCAGTACTTC. Its protein is CASSGRLRSSYEQYF.